The following is a T cell receptor beta chain sequence with its context. Its cognate antigen is unknown. Per the germline V gene, CDR1 is SGHNT and CDR2 is YYREEE (reference sequence). Germline trimming cut 0 bases from V and 0 bases from J; bases unmatched to any gene: 3. CDR3 length: 18 amino acids. This sample was taken from a study of T cells in localized non-small cell lung cancer. TCRdb's copy holds only in-frame clones and misses some; the assay was immunoSEQ multiplex PCR. The sample holds 100,000 to 150,000 clones, 80% to 90% seen once. Study-level findings and limits: Adjacent uninvolved lung tissue had the highest T cell clonality, exceeding tumor. For the top 100 tumor clones, a median approximately 50 also appeared in adjacent lung. Longer overall survival was linked to higher blood T cell density.

The receptor's source is a female donor over 55 with stage I lung adenocarcinoma. The material sequenced was peripheral blood, taken before any cancer treatment. The chain combines TRBV5-4 with TRBJ2-2; TRBD2 aligns across 12 bases. The CDR3 loop reads CASSLERTSGANTGELFF. The CDR3 region has the DNA TGTGCCAGCAGCTTGGAGAGGACTAGCGGGGCGAACACCGGGGAGCTGTTTTTT. Full variable domain (rest looked up from reference TRBV5-4 and TRBJ2-2): ETGVTQSPTHLIKTRGQQVTLRCSSQSGHNTVSWYQQALGQGPQFIFQYYREEENGRGNFPPRFSGLQFPNYSSELNVNALELDDSALYLCASSLERTSGANTGELFFGEGSRLTVL.